This entry concerns a single T cell receptor (beta chain). The authors' processing: Amplification of reference gene primers provided the estimated nucleated cell counts. Using immunoSEQ multiplex PCR, the repertoire was profiled, and TCRdb retains in-frame clones only, with some absent. V, J and clone size are those of that table, while D and trimming were read from the DNA. The sample lists 200,000 to 250,000 clones; roughly four fifths were seen once. These data originate in a study of blood T cell repertoires in COVID-19. In the study overall: Acute-phase and convalescent COVID-19 samples originated in the United States, Italy and Spain. T cells, B-cell-depleted T cells, or PBMCs provided the cDNA or gDNA that served as material.

Germline CDR1 is SGHTA and CDR2 is FQGTGA. Trimming stripped 1 base from V and 5 bases from J, with 8 bases between. This CDR3 spans 13 amino acids. Sequenced: peripheral blood. This clonotype was obtained from a woman aged 25 to 39 who had recovered from COVID-19. The chain combines TRBV7-3 with TRBJ2-5; possibly TRBD2 for D (6 bases). The chain's CDR3 is CASSLNRGETQYF. The CDR3 bases are TGTGCCAGCAGCTTAAATCGGGGGGAGACCCAGTACTTC. Combining the CDR3 with reference TRBV7-3 and TRBJ2-5 gives the whole variable domain GAGVSQTPSNKVTEKGKYVELRCDPISGHTALYWYRQSLGQGPEFLIYFQGTGAADDSGLPNDRFFAVRPEGSVSTLKIQRTERGDSAVYLCASSLNRGETQYFGPGTRLLVL.